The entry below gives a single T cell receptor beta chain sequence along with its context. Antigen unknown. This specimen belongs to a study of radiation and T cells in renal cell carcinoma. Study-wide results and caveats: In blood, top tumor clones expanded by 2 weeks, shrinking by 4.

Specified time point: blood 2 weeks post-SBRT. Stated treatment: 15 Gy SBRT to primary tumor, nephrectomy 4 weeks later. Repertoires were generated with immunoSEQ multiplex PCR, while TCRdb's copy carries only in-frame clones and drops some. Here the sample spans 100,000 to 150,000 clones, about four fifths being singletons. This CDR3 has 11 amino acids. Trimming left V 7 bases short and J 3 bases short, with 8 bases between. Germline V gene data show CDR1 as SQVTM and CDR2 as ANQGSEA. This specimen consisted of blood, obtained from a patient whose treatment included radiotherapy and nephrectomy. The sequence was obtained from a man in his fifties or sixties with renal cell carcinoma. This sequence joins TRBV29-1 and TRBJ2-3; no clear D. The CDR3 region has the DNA TGCAGCGGCCAGAGGACAGATACGCAGTATTTT. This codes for CSGQRTDTQYF.